This TCR beta chain was retrieved from a study of identifying expanded T cells in peripheral blood. Broader study findings: About 1.2 clones differed between technical replicates, versus approximately 16 and 20 over time.

On this clone itself: Its antigen is not known.

Germline V lookup: CDR1 MNHEY, CDR2 SMNVEV (reference sequence). V was clipped by 5 bases and J by 8 bases, with 15 bases between them. CDR3 length equals 13 residues. Sequencing used immunoSEQ multiplex PCR; TCRdb keeps in-frame clones, though not all of them. The sample lists about 90,000 clones, approximately 86% occurring once. This receptor was obtained from a person aged 18-70 years in good health. Sequencing used blood. This chain connects TRBV27 to TRBJ1-2; D call uncertain. The CDR3 DNA is TGTGCCAGCAGTCCCAGTGGGCCCGGCGGCTACACCTTC. Translation gives CASSPSGPGGYTF.